This is a list of T cell receptor beta chains from one sample in a study of OX40 agonist ivuxolimab in advanced cancers. The repertoire was sequenced with immunoSEQ multiplex PCR; TCRdb's copy has only in-frame clones and lacks some. The data contain about 56,000 clones, 83% of them seen just once; the ten biggest clones take up 3% to 3.5%. Sequenced here: CD4+ or CD8+ T cells sorted from blood, sampled in a trial of the OX40 agonist ivuxolimab. These receptors all come from an adult with an advanced solid tumor such as melanoma, head and neck, liver or kidney cancer. Both conserved end residues are part of each CDR3. A D gene is named only where the DNA matches it firmly. The size entry is marked missing in some rows and otherwise reads once, few, many or a size class.

J	size	V	D	DNA	CDR3
TRBJ2-2	NA	TRBV7-2	TRBD2	TGTGCCAGCAGCTTTTCTAGCGGGAACACCGGGGAGCTGTTTTTT	CASSFSSGNTGELFF
TRBJ2-1	NA	TRBV30	TRBD1	TGTGCCTGGAGTAGGGGGCGCTCCTACAATGAGCAGTTCTTC	CAWSRGRSYNEQFF
TRBJ2-5	once	TRBV7-2	NA	TGTGCCAGCAGCAGAGGAGGGACAGTGCGGGAGACCCAGTACTTC	CASSRGGTVRETQYF
TRBJ2-1	NA	TRBV5-5	TRBD2	TGTGCCAGCAGCTTGGATCCGACTAGCGGCGCCTACAATGAGCAGTTCTTC	CASSLDPTSGAYNEQFF
TRBJ2-5	NA	TRBV29-1	TRBD2	TGCAGCGTCGATCAATGGGGGGGAGAGACCCAGTACTTC	CSVDQWGGETQYF
TRBJ1-2	few	TRBV18	NA	TGTGCCAGCTCACCCTCCCGGGACGGCTTGACCTTC	CASSPSRDGLTF
TRBJ2-2	once	TRBV9	TRBD2	TGTGCCAGCAGCTTTTTAGCGGGATTGGACACCGGGGAGCTGTTTTTT	CASSFLAGLDTGELFF
TRBJ2-1	NA	TRBV6-1	TRBD2	TGTGCCAGCAGTGAATTTGGCGGGAGGGCCGGTGAGCAGTTCTTC	CASSEFGGRAGEQFF
TRBJ1-1	NA	TRBV7-3	TRBD1	TGTGCCAGCAGCTCCCAGGACAGGGTGTCAACTGAAGCTTTCTTT	CASSSQDRVSTEAFF
TRBJ2-1	NA	TRBV5-4	NA	TGTGCCAGCAGCTTGGGAGATTACAATGAGCAGTTCTTC	CASSLGDYNEQFF
TRBJ2-1	NA	TRBV19	TRBD1	TGTGCCAGTAGTATAGACAGGGGGCCTAATGAGCAGTTCTTC	CASSIDRGPNEQFF
TRBJ1-2	NA	TRBV19	NA	TGTGCCAGTAGTATACGTGGCAATCTCTATGGCTACACCTTC	CASSIRGNLYGYTF
TRBJ2-7	many	TRBV19	NA	TGTGCCAGTAGTATTGCAGGGTTAAGCTCCTACGAGCAGTACTTC	CASSIAGLSSYEQYF
TRBJ1-5	once	TRBV19	TRBD1	TGTGCCAGTAGTTCCGGGACAGACAGCAATCAGCCCCAGCATTTT	CASSSGTDSNQPQHF
TRBJ2-3	once	TRBV9	NA	TGTGCCAGCAGCGTAGGGGACATTAGCACAGATACGCAGTATTTT	CASSVGDISTDTQYF
TRBJ1-1	once	TRBV10-2	NA	TGCGCCAGCAGTAACGTTAACACTGAAGCTTTCTTT	CASSNVNTEAFF
TRBJ1-3	NA	TRBV4-2	TRBD1	TGTGCCAGCAGCCAAAAAAGGGACAGCGGAAACACCATATATTTT	CASSQKRDSGNTIYF
TRBJ1-1	NA	TRBV6-6	TRBD1	TGTGCCACCGGACAGGGAAGGGGGACTGAAGCTTTCTTT	CATGQGRGTEAFF
TRBJ1-1	once	TRBV30	NA	TGTGCCTGGAGTGTGGCGGGCGAAGCTTTCTTT	CAWSVAGEAFF
TRBJ1-2	once	TRBV6-5	NA	TGTGCCATCTACTCAAACGTGGGCTATGGCTACACCTTC	CAIYSNVGYGYTF
TRBJ2-5	NA	TRBV11-2	NA	TGTGCCAGCAGCCTTGGGGACCGGTACCAAGAGACCCAGTACTTC	CASSLGDRYQETQYF
TRBJ1-6	NA	TRBV6-6	NA	TGTGCCAGCAGCCCAGAGGGGTCACCCCTCCACTTT	CASSPEGSPLHF
TRBJ1-1	NA	TRBV6-6	NA	TGTGCCAGCAGTTACTCGACTCCGGCGACTGAAGCTTTCTTT	CASSYSTPATEAFF
TRBJ2-1	NA	TRBV6-5	NA	TGTGCCAGCAAAGACACGACTGCCAGTTTTGAGCAGTTCTTC	CASKDTTASFEQFF
TRBJ2-1	NA	TRBV28	TRBD2	TGTGCCAGCAGTATCGTTCATAAACTACTAGCGGGATACAATGAGCAGTTCTTC	CASSIVHKLLAGYNEQFF
TRBJ2-3	NA	TRBV19	NA	TGTGCCAGTAGCCGATGGGGTACGCAGTATTTT	CASSRWGTQYF
TRBJ2-5	NA	TRBV2	NA	TGTGCCAGCAGTGTCCGGTCAGTCCAAGAGACCCAGTACTTC	CASSVRSVQETQYF
TRBJ2-7	NA	TRBV18	TRBD1	TGTGCCAGCTCATCGACAGGGGGGGTCTACGAGCAGTACTTC	CASSSTGGVYEQYF
TRBJ2-7	NA	TRBV19	TRBD1	TGTGCCAGTAGTATATCTACAGGGGGTTCCTACGAGCAGTACTTC	CASSISTGGSYEQYF
TRBJ1-1	NA	TRBV10-2	NA	TGCGCCAGCAAGCGGGGTGAGGGGACTGAAGCTTTCTTT	CASKRGEGTEAFF
TRBJ2-1	NA	TRBV18	TRBD2	TGTGCCAGCTCACGACCTAGCGGGACATACAATGAGCAGTTCTTC	CASSRPSGTYNEQFF
TRBJ2-2	NA	TRBV1	NA	TGCACCAGCAGCCAAGATGGGGAGGGAGTGGATAACGGGGAGCTGTTTTTT	CTSSQDGEGVDNGELFF
TRBJ2-5	NA	TRBV5-5	NA	TGTGCCAGCAGCTTGCGCCAGGGTCAAGAGACCCAGTACTTC	CASSLRQGQETQYF
TRBJ1-5	few	TRBV19	TRBD1	TGTGCCAGTAGTATGGGCGGACAGGGGGCAAGTCAGCCCCAGCATTTT	CASSMGGQGASQPQHF
TRBJ1-1	once	TRBV4-2	TRBD1	TGTGCCAGCACCTTTTTTAGACAGGGGGAAACTGAAGCTTTCTTT	CASTFFRQGETEAFF
TRBJ2-1	once	TRBV14	TRBD2	TGTGCCAGCAGCTTTTTGGGGACTAGCGGCTACAATGAGCAGTTCTTC	CASSFLGTSGYNEQFF
TRBJ2-7	NA	TRBV18	NA	TGTGCCAGCTCACCAAGGCTAGCGCCCTACGAGCAGTACTTC	CASSPRLAPYEQYF
TRBJ1-1	NA	TRBV11-2	NA	TGTGCCAGCAGCTTCGCACGGACTGAAGCTTTCTTT	CASSFARTEAFF
TRBJ2-3	NA	TRBV5-4	NA	TGTGCCAGCAGCTTGGCAGCAGGAGGGGCAGATACGCAGTATTTT	CASSLAAGGADTQYF
TRBJ2-1	NA	TRBV11-1	TRBD2	TGTGCCAGCAGCCCTAAGGCGGGAGGGGTTCTCACGGGTGGGAATGAGCAGTTCTTC	CASSPKAGGVLTGGNEQFF
TRBJ1-1	few	TRBV11-2	NA	TGTGCCAGCAGCTTAGGAGACAGCTCAGGCCCTGAAGCTTTCTTT	CASSLGDSSGPEAFF
TRBJ2-3	NA	TRBV10-3	TRBD2	TGTGCCATCAGTTCCGGGACTAGCGCTTCGCCGGGGGCAGATACGCAGTATTTT	CAISSGTSASPGADTQYF
TRBJ2-3	few	TRBV30	TRBD2	TGTGCCTGGAGTGGCTCGGGCGGGGGTACGCAGTATTTT	CAWSGSGGGTQYF
TRBJ1-5	few	TRBV30	NA	TGTGCCTGGTCTGCGAACCCTAATCAGCCCCAGCATTTT	CAWSANPNQPQHF
TRBJ2-1	NA	TRBV2	TRBD2	TGTGCCAGCAGTGAGGGACTAGCGGGAGCGGGGTACAATGAGCAGTTCTTC	CASSEGLAGAGYNEQFF
TRBJ2-1	NA	TRBV5-1	TRBD2	TGCGCCAGCAGCTCACCCCATAGCGGGAGCTCCTACAATGAGCAGTTCTTC	CASSSPHSGSSYNEQFF
TRBJ2-7	NA	TRBV6-1	NA	TGTGCCAGCAGTGAAATCAAAGGAAGGACCTACGAGCAGTACTTC	CASSEIKGRTYEQYF
TRBJ2-5	NA	TRBV7-2	NA	TGTGCCAGCAGCTTTGGGGGTAGCGGAGGACAAGAGACCCAGTACTTC	CASSFGGSGGQETQYF
TRBJ1-5	few	TRBV19	NA	TGTGCCAGTAGTACGAGAAGGGATCAGCCCCAGCATTTT	CASSTRRDQPQHF
TRBJ2-7	NA	TRBV15	NA	TGTGCCACCAGCAGAGCAGCAGGGGCGAGCTCCTACGAGCAGTACTTC	CATSRAAGASSYEQYF
TRBJ1-5	few	TRBV6-1	NA	TGTGCCAGCAGTTCCTCGGGACAATCGACTTATCAGCATTTT	CASSSSGQSTYQHF
TRBJ2-3	NA	TRBV5-1	TRBD2	TGCGCCAGCTTACTAGCGGGGACAGATACGCAGTATTTT	CASLLAGTDTQYF
TRBJ1-5	once	TRBV19	TRBD1	TGTGCCAGTAGGCCGACAGGGGGCAATCAGCCCCAGCATTTT	CASRPTGGNQPQHF
TRBJ1-1	NA	TRBV10-1	NA	TGCGCCAGCTCCGGCCCTAGAACCGAAGCTTTCTTT	CASSGPRTEAFF
TRBJ1-1	NA	TRBV5-1	NA	TGCGCCAGCAGCCCCGAGATAGAGAACACTGAAGCTTTCTTT	CASSPEIENTEAFF
TRBJ1-5	few	TRBV6-1	NA	TGTGCCAGCAGTAACGGGATTAATAGCAATCAGCCCCAGCATTTT	CASSNGINSNQPQHF
TRBJ2-1	NA	TRBV18	TRBD2	TGTGCCAGCTCACCACCACAACTAGCGGGAGGGTACAATGAGCAGTTCTTC	CASSPPQLAGGYNEQFF
TRBJ1-2	NA	TRBV7-2	NA	TGTGCCAGCAGCTTAGTTGGGCGCTACACCTTC	CASSLVGRYTF
TRBJ2-2	NA	TRBV5-4	TRBD2	TGTGCCAGCAGCTTACCCGACTCGGGGGGGGATGACGGGGAGCTGTTTTTT	CASSLPDSGGDDGELFF